The 22 T cell receptor beta chains reported below all come from one sample, sequenced in a study of neurological immune-mediated disorders. TCRdb used MiXCR to reprocess the 5' RACE reads, holding one entry per CDR3 protein. The sample has about 18,000 distinct CDR3 sequences, around a tenth seen once. The sequenced material came from CD8+ T cells from blood. These receptors were obtained from a woman in her forties or fifties in good health.

In its sample, this clonotype was seen many times. The genes are TRBV7-9 and TRBJ2-7; D remains ambiguous. The CDR3 is 14 amino acids. The V gene's germline CDR1 is SEHNR and CDR2 FQNEAQ (reference sequence). V was clipped by 5 bases and J by 4 bases, with 15 bases between them. For the CDR3, the DNA is TGTGCCAGCAGCCCCCCGGTCCTCCCGTACGAGCAGTACTTC. Residues: CASSPPVLPYEQYF.

This clonotype was seen at least ten times. V usage is TRBV28 and J usage is TRBJ2-1; no clear D. The CDR3 loop spans 12 amino acids. Deletions cut 2 bases from V and 6 bases from J, with 5 bases between. Germline CDR1 MDHEN, CDR2 SYDVKM. The DNA of the CDR3 is TGTGCCAGCAGTTTAACCTCCAATGAGCAGTTCTTC. This translates into CASSLTSNEQFF.

The chain recombines TRBV9 with TRBJ2-1, with 7 bases aligning to TRBD2. Per germline, CDR1 SGDLS and CDR2 YYNGEE. Trimming cost V 0 bases and J 4 bases; bases outside gene matches: 4. CDR3 size: 15 residues. DNA for the CDR3: TGTGCCAGCAGCGTAGGACTAGCTGAGTACAATGAGCAGTTCTTC. Translated, it gives CASSVGLAEYNEQFF.

Many counts were recorded for this clonotype. This chain links TRBV7-8 with TRBJ2-1, with D unclear. CDR3 length equals 13 residues. The V and J ends lost 1 base and 4 bases respectively, with 5 bases between them. Germline CDR1 is SGHVS and CDR2 is FQNEAQ. This chain's CDR3 is CASSLGRYNEQFF. The CDR3, as DNA: TGTGCCAGCAGCTTAGGTCGGTACAATGAGCAGTTCTTC.

This clonotype showed up many times. The rearrangement uses TRBV20-1 and TRBJ2-4; 8 positions match TRBD1. The junction had 3 bases not matched to a gene; V was cut back by 3 bases and J by 5 bases. CDR1 is DFQATT and CDR2 is SNEGSKA in the germline V gene (reference sequence). The CDR3 is 13 residues long. The CDR3 coding sequence is TGCAGTGCTAGGGACAGGGTCCAAAACATTCAGTACTTC. This sequence encodes CSARDRVQNIQYF.

The V gene is TRBV27, the J gene TRBJ1-1; D is possibly TRBD1 (6 bases). Germline assignment: CDR1 MNHEY and CDR2 SMNVEV (reference sequence). The CDR3 is 12 residues long. V was trimmed by 7 bases and J by 4 bases, leaving 10 bases between them. CDR3 nucleotide sequence: TGTGCCAGCACCTCCAGGGGCACTGAAGCTTTCTTT. This gives the protein CASTSRGTEAFF.

This clonotype was seen repeatedly, ten times or more. The chain recombines TRBV27 with TRBJ1-2; D is undetermined. There are 14 residues in the CDR3. The germline V gene has CDR1 MNHEY and CDR2 SMNVEV (reference sequence). The V and J ends lost 0 bases and 7 bases respectively, with 12 bases between them. CDR3: CASSLSPGPGGYTF. DNA of the CDR3: TGTGCCAGCAGTTTATCCCCCGGACCCGGTGGCTACACCTTC.

This clonotype was seen repeatedly, ten times or more. The chain carries TRBV5-1 and TRBJ2-7; D gene ambiguous. Looked up from germline, CDR1 is SGHRS and CDR2 is YFSETQ. This CDR3 is built from 12 residues. Between the trimmed V and J ends, which lost 1 base and 12 bases, there was a span of 14 bases. The CDR3: CASSLTTESWYF. CDR3 DNA: TGCGCCAGCAGCTTGACGACTGAATCTTGGTACTTC.

This clonotype was found many times. This chain joins TRBV29-1 and TRBJ2-4; D is unresolved. The germline CDR1 and CDR2 sequences are SQVTM and ANQGSEA. CDR3 length equals 16 residues. V lost 0 bases to trimming and J lost 4 bases, with 16 bases between them. The CDR3 bases are TGCAGCGTTGAAGATCGAGCCAGCAGTCCTAAAAACATTCAGTACTTC. The encoded protein is CSVEDRASSPKNIQYF.

The genes are TRBV5-1 and TRBJ2-3, with 13 positions matching TRBD2. In germline, CDR1 is SGHRS, CDR2 YFSETQ. The CDR3 consists of 18 residues. V lost 5 bases to trimming and J lost 0 bases; unmatched junction nucleotides: 9. The CDR3 reads CASSSPGTSGASTDTQYF. CDR3 in DNA: TGCGCCAGCAGTTCGCCCGGGACTAGCGGGGCTAGCACAGATACGCAGTATTTT.

This clonotype was recorded many times. The genes are TRBV7-2 and TRBJ2-2, with 7 bases fitting TRBD1. Germline V CDR1 and CDR2: SGHTA, FQGNSA. The V gene end was trimmed by 1 base and the J gene end by 7 bases; junction bases not matched to a gene: 6. CDR3 length: 15 amino acids. CDR3 residues: CASSLVSGGSGELFF. DNA for the CDR3: TGTGCCAGCAGCTTAGTTTCAGGGGGAAGCGGGGAGCTGTTTTTT.

This clonotype was seen at least ten times. This sequence joins TRBV4-1 and TRBJ1-2, with a tentative D call TRBD1 (6 bases). Per germline, CDR1 MGHRA and CDR2 YSYEKL. V shed 0 bases and J shed 8 bases, with 22 bases lying between them. The CDR3 is 17 residues long. The CDR3 here is CASSQDYIRGTSMGYTF. The CDR3 nucleotides are TGCGCCAGCAGCCAAGACTATATCAGGGGCACATCTATGGGCTACACCTTC.

This clonotype was counted at least ten times. The chain carries TRBV20-1 and TRBJ2-7; D remains unclear. V lost 4 bases, J lost 3 bases, and 16 bases lay in between. Germline values: CDR1 DFQATT, CDR2 SNEGSKA (reference sequence). This CDR3 region has 14 residues. The chain's CDR3 is CSAIALERGYEQYF. DNA of the CDR3: TGCAGTGCTATCGCCCTCGAAAGAGGCTACGAGCAGTACTTC.

This clonotype was seen at least ten times. The CDR3 region is CASSFGTFSYNSPLHF. CDR3 in DNA: TGTGCCAGCAGCTTCGGAACCTTCTCCTATAATTCACCCCTCCACTTT. The J gene is TRBJ1-6, the V gene TRBV5-6; no clear D gene. The germline V gene has CDR1 SGHDT and CDR2 YYEEEE. V lost 2 bases and J 0 bases, leaving 9 bases between the germline ends. The CDR3 runs to 16 residues.

This clonotype was seen at least ten times. The chain uses TRBV7-9 and TRBJ1-1; unclear D gene. Germline assignment: CDR1 SEHNR and CDR2 FQNEAQ (reference sequence). The CDR3 spans 14 residues. Trimming left V 5 bases short and J 0 bases short, with 10 bases between. For the CDR3, the DNA is TGTGCCAGCAGCAATCAGGCTGTGAACACTGAAGCTTTCTTT. Amino acid sequence: CASSNQAVNTEAFF.

Many counts were recorded for this clonotype. The rearrangement joins TRBV9 to TRBJ1-2; no clear D gene. CDR1 SGDLS and CDR2 YYNGEE come from the germline V gene. This CDR3 is 15 amino acids long. V was clipped by 0 bases and J by 5 bases, with 14 bases between them. The CDR3 region is CASSVGQSTIYGYTF. CDR3 sequence (DNA): TGTGCCAGCAGCGTAGGGCAGAGTACGATTTATGGCTACACCTTC.

The sample holds many counts of this clonotype. The rearrangement links TRBV7-2 to TRBJ2-7; D not resolved. CDR1 and CDR2 from the germline V gene are SGHTA and FQGNSA. The CDR3 loop spans 13 amino acids. V shed 1 base and J shed 2 bases, with 6 bases lying between them. This chain's CDR3 is CASSLGVTYEQYF. CDR3 DNA: TGTGCCAGCAGCTTAGGAGTGACCTACGAGCAGTACTTC.

This clonotype was observed at least ten times. This chain uses TRBV21-1 with TRBJ2-7; TRBD1 is taken as the D call from the table, unchecked against the DNA. TRBV21-1 is a pseudogene locus. The CDR3 has 14 amino acids. CDR3 nucleotides: TGTGCCAGCAGCGAAAACGGACAGGCGGACGAGCAGTACTTC. As protein: CASSENGQADEQYF.

This clonotype was seen a handful of times. This chain joins TRBV16 and TRBJ2-7; 7 bases are a match to TRBD1. Losses at the gene ends were 6 bases for V and 0 bases for J; bases not matched to a gene: 5. CDR3 length: 14 amino acids. Per germline, CDR1 KGHSY and CDR2 FQNENV. CDR3 nucleotide sequence: TGTGCCAGCAGTCCTACAGGGGTCTCCTACGAGCAGTACTTC. Residues: CASSPTGVSYEQYF.

Many counts were recorded for this clonotype. The J gene is TRBJ2-7, the V gene TRBV28, with 8 bases aligning to TRBD1. Germline CDR1 is MDHEN and CDR2 is SYDVKM. The J segment lost 1 base and the V segment lost 4 bases, leaving 9 bases of the junction unmatched. The CDR3 contains 16 residues. CDR3 nucleotide sequence: TGTGCCAGCAGTTCCCCTCCCAGGGGGCCTTCCTACGAGCAGTACTTC. This encodes CASSSPPRGPSYEQYF. Based on the CDR3 plus reference TRBV28 and TRBJ2-7, the full variable domain is DVKVTQSSRYLVKRTGEKVFLECVQDMDHENMFWYRQDPGLGLRLIYFSYDVKMKEKGDIPEGYSVSREKKERFSLILESASTNQTSMYLCASSSPPRGPSYEQYFGPGTRLTVT.

This clonotype was seen ten or more times. This chain connects TRBV7-8 to TRBJ2-1; 11 bases are shared with TRBD2. The CDR3 is 15 amino acids. Germline V gene sequence: CDR1 SGHVS, CDR2 FQNEAQ. Trimming at V came to 3 bases and at J to 7 bases, leaving 5 bases not matched to a gene. CDR3 nucleotide sequence: TGTGCCAGCAGCTTTGGGACTAGCGGAGGGAATGAGCAGTTCTTC. Its translation is CASSFGTSGGNEQFF.

This clonotype was seen ten or more times. V is TRBV7-2 and J is TRBJ2-7, with unresolved D. There are 14 residues in the CDR3. CDR1 is SGHTA, CDR2 FQGNSA, per germline. The ends were cut back, 1 base at V and 2 bases at J, with 9 bases in the middle. The CDR3 spells CASSLGGSAYEQYF. The CDR3 nucleotides read TGTGCCAGCAGCTTAGGCGGTTCAGCCTACGAGCAGTACTTC. Complete variable domain (other parts from reference TRBV7-2 and TRBJ2-7): GAGVSQSPSNKVTEKGKDVELRCDPISGHTALYWYRQSLGQGLEFLIYFQGNSAPDKSGLPSDRFSAERTGGSVSTLTIQRTQQEDSAVYLCASSLGGSAYEQYFGPGTRLTVT.